The T cell receptor (beta chain) under discussion was sequenced for a study of Ad26.COV2.S vaccination and SARS-CoV-2 variants (TCRdb year 2021). Broadly, across the study: Vaccine-arm donors came from COV1001, a multicentre, randomized, double-blind, placebo-controlled phase I-IIa trial of Ad26.COV2.S in healthy adults. Trial participants were randomized into five groups of five, in which low-dose or high-dose Ad26.COV2.S was given once or twice, or placebo was given on both occasions. TCRbeta repertoire sequencing was used to assess the specificity and breadth of SARS-CoV-2-reactive T cell receptors after Ad26.COV2.S vaccination. Ad26.COV2.S was administered intramuscularly at 5 x 10^10 or 1 x 10^11 viral particles, either as a single shot or as two shots given 56 days apart. Investigators remained blinded to trial group allocation during experiments and outcome assessment. A total of some 30 samples were included in the TCR-sequenced set, comprising about 20 Ad26.COV2.S vaccine recipients, 5 placebo recipients and 8 SARS-CoV-2 convalescent individuals. Summary of the overall study and its limitations: It was noted by the authors that total T cell responses may have been underestimated by the TCR breadth and depth analyses. Compared with placebo recipients, Ad26.COV2.S recipients showed higher spike-specific TCR breadth (P = 0.0014). Substantial breadth of spike-specific CD8+ and CD4+ T cell responses was reported after vaccination. Comparable non-spike TCR breadth was observed between vaccine and placebo recipients, consistent with only spike being contained in the vaccine. The study was not powered to compare responses between vaccine doses or regimens.

Turning to this clone: Its antigen remains unidentified. No base quality information exists; no much larger clone differs at one position.

From its cysteine to its phenylalanine, the CDR3 spans 13 amino acids. Only the CDR3 DNA stays, 39 bases, in frame from base 1. This specimen's treatment or condition label, per the study, means: some 19 received Ad26.COV2.S at low or high dose, single or two shots; roughly five received placebo; per-sample allocation not given. Repertoires of vaccine and placebo recipients were sequenced from samples collected on day 63 after the first injection. Between 29 July and 7 August 2020, Cohort 1b enrolled about 27 adults aged 18-55 years at one site in Boston, USA. Ad26.COV2.S was a replication-incompetent adenovirus type 26 vector expressing a prefusion-stabilized SARS-CoV-2 spike protein from the original Wuhan strain. The immunoSEQ Assay was the method used to sequence TCRbeta CDR3 regions. After extraction, genomic DNA underwent amplification by bias-controlled multiplex PCR, followed by high-throughput sequencing. The authors processed their data as follows. To quantify the absolute abundance of every unique TCRbeta CDR3 region, sequences were collapsed and filtered. T cell fraction was estimated by normalizing TCRbeta template counts to usable DNA, which was measured by amplifying reference genes present in all nucleated cells. Repertoire TCRs were annotated as SARS-CoV-2-specific by exact matching of V gene, CDR3 amino acid sequence and J gene to a known reactive TCR set. The reference SARS-CoV-2 TCR set was obtained from MIRA and was filtered for enrichment in COVID-19-positive ImmuneCODE repertoires, whereby public or cross-reactive TCRs were removed. Using the MIRA antigens, annotated TCRs were further analysed by specific ORF or by position within an ORF. Depth was the summed frequency of annotated unique rearrangements, while breadth was defined as annotated unique rearrangements over total unique productive rearrangements. Two-sided Wilcoxon rank-sum tests were applied when comparing TCR breadth between groups. In its TCRdb copy, this immuneACCESS table keeps in-frame sequences only and misses some clones. Where compared with another copy, unresolved V genes explain less than half of these, and the others have no known cause. From that table come the V and J calls and clone size; the DNA was used to work out D and trimming. The sample profile shows 350,000 to 400,000 clones; about 88% of them were found once. The ten largest account for under 3.5% of the sample.

Source: peripheral blood, taken in a trial of Ad26.COV2.S vaccine versus placebo. The sequence was obtained from a person between 18 and 59 years old who received the Ad26.COV2.S COVID-19 vaccine or a placebo. Recombination linked TRBV21-1 to TRBJ1-2. TRBV21-1 is noted as a pseudogene. The CDR3 has the sequence CASSKLGSKGYTF. The bases read TGTGCCAGCAGCAAATTAGGGTCTAAGGGCTACACCTTC.